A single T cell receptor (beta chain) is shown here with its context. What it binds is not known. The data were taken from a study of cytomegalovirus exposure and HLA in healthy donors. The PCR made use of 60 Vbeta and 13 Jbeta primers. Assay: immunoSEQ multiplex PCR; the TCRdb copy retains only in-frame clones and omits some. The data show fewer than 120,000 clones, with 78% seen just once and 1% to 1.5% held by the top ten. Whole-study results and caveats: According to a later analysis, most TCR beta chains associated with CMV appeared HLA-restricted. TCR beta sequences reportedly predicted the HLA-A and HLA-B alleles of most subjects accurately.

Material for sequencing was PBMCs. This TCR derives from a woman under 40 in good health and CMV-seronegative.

The CDR3 loop reads CASRPSGGRYYEQYF. DNA for the CDR3: TGTGCCAGCCGACCCTCCGGGGGTCGCTACTACGAGCAGTACTTC. The chain employs TRBV6-5 and TRBJ2-7; tentative D call: TRBD2 (6 bases). This CDR3 contains 15 residues. Germline CDR1 MNHEY, CDR2 SVGAGI. V lost 8 bases, J lost 3 bases, and 20 bases lay in between.